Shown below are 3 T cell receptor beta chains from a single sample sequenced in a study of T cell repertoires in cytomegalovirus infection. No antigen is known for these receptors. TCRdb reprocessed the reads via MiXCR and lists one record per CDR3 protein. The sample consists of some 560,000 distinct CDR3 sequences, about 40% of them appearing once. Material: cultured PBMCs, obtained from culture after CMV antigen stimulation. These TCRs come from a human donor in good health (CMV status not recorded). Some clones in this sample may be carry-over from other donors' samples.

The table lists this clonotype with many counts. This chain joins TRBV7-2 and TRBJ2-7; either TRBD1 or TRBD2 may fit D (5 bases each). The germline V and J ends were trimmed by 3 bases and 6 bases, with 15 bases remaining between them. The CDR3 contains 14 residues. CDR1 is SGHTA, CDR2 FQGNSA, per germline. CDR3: CASSFSPPGTEQYF. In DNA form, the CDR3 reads TGTGCCAGCAGCTTCTCTCCTCCGGGGACCGAGCAGTACTTC.

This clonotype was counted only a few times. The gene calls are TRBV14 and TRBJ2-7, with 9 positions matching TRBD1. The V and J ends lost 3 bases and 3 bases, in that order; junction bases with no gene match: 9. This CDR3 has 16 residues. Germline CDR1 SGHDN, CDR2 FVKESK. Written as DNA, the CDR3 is TGTGCCAGCAGCCAGAAGCCGGGACAGGGCCACTACGAGCAGTACTTC. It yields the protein CASSQKPGQGHYEQYF.

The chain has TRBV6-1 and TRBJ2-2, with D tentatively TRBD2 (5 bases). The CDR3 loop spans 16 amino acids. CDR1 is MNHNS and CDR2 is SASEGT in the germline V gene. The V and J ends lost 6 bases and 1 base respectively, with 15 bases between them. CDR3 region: CASSEFQAVNTGELFF. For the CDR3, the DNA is TGTGCCAGCAGCGAATTTCAAGCGGTGAACACCGGGGAGCTGTTTTTT.